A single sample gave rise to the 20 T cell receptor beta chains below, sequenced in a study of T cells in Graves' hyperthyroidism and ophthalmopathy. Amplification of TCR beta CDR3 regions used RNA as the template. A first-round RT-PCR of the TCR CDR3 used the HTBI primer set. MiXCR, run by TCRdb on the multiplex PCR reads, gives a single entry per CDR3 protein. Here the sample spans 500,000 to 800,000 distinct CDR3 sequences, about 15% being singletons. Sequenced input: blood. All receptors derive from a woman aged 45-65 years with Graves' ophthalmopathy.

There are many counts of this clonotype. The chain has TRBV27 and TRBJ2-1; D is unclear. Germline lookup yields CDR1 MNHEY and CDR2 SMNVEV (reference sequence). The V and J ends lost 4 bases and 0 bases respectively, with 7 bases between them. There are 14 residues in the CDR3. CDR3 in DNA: TGTGCCAGCAGTTCCAGGAGCTCCTACAATGAGCAGTTCTTC. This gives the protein CASSSRSSYNEQFF.

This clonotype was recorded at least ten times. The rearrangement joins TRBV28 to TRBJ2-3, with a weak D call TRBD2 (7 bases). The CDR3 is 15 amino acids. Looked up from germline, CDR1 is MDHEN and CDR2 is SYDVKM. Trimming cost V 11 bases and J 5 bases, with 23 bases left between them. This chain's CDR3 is CAGTRGGGHEDTQYF. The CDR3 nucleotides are TGTGCCGGAACCCGAGGGGGGGGGCATGAAGATACGCAGTATTTT.

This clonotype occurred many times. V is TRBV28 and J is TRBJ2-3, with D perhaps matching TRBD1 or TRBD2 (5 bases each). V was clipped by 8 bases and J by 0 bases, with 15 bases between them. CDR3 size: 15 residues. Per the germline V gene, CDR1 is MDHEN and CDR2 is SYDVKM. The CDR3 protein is CASLGTDPSTDTQYF. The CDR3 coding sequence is TGTGCCAGCTTGGGGACGGACCCAAGCACAGATACGCAGTATTTT.

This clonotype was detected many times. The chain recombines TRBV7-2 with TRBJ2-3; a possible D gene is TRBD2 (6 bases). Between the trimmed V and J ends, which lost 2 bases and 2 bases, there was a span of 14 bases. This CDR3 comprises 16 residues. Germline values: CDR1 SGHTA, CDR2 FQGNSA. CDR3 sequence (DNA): TGTGCCAGCAGCTTAAAGGCGGGAATTACCACAGATACGCAGTATTTT. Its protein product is CASSLKAGITTDTQYF.

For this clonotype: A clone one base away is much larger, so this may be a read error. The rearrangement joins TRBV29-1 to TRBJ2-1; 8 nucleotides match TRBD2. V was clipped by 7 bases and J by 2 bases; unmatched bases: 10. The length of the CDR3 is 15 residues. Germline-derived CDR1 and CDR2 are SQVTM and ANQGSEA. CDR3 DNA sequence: TGCAGCGCCCCCCAGGTTAGCGGGGCCTACAATGAGCAGTTCTTC. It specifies CSAPQVSGAYNEQFF.

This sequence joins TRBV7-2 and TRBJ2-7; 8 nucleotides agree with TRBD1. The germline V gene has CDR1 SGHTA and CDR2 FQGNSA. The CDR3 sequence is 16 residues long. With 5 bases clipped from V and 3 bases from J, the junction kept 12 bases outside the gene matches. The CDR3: CASSPTTGDLLYEQYF. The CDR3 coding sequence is TGTGCCAGCAGCCCAACGACAGGGGACCTTCTCTACGAGCAGTACTTC.

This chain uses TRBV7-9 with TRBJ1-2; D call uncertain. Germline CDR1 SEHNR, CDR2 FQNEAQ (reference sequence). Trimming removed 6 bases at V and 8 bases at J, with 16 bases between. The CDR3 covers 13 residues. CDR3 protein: CASSVGVKMGYTF. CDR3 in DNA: TGTGCCAGCAGTGTAGGCGTAAAGATGGGCTACACCTTC.

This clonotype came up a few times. DNA for the CDR3: TGTGCCAGCAGCCCATTTAGGGTGGACCCGTGGTCCTATAATTCACCCCTCCACTTT. Protein: CASSPFRVDPWSYNSPLHF. The rearrangement links TRBV7-2 to TRBJ1-6; D is ambiguous. The ends were cut back, 5 bases at V and 1 base at J, with 21 bases in the middle. Germline V gives CDR1 SGHTA, CDR2 FQGNSA. There are 19 residues in the CDR3.

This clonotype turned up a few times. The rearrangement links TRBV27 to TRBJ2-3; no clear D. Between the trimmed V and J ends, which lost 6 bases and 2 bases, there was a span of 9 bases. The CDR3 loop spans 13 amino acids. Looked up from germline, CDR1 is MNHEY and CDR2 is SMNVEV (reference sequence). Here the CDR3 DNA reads TGTGCCAGCAGATTTCCGAACACAGATACGCAGTATTTT. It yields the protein CASRFPNTDTQYF.

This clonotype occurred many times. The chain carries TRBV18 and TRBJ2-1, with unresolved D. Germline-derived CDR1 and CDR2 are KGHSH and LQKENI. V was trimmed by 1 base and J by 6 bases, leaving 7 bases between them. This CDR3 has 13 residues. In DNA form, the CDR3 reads TGTGCCAGCTCACCACGGACCAGCAATGAGCAGTTCTTC. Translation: CASSPRTSNEQFF.

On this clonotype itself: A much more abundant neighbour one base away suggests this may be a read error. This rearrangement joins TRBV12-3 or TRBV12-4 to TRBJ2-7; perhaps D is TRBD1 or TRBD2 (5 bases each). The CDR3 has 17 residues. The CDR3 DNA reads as TGTGCCAGCAGTTTAGCAGGGGTCGGGGTCTGGTCCTACGAGCAGTCCTTC. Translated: CASSLAGVGVWSYEQSF.

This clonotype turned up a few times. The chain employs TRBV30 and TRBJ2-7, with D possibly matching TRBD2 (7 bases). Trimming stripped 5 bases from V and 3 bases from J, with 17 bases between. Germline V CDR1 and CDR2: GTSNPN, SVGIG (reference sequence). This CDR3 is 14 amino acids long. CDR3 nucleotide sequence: TGTGCCTGGGGCCCGGGGGGCGGGTACTACGAGCAGTACTTC. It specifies CAWGPGGGYYEQYF.

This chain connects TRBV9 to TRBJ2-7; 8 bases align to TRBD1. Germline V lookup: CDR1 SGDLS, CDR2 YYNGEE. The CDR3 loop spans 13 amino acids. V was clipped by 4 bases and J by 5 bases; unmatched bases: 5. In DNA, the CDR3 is TGTGCCAGCAGCCCAAGGACAGGGAACGAGCAGTACTTC. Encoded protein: CASSPRTGNEQYF.

CDR3 sequence: CASGLAGGRLYF. CDR3 bases: TGTGCCAGCGGGCTAGCGGGAGGTCGGTTGTACTTC. V is TRBV6-1 and J is TRBJ2-5, with 11 nucleotides matching TRBD2. Losses at the gene ends were 8 bases for V and 13 bases for J; bases not matched to a gene: 9. The CDR3 spans 12 residues. Per germline, CDR1 MNHNS and CDR2 SASEGT.

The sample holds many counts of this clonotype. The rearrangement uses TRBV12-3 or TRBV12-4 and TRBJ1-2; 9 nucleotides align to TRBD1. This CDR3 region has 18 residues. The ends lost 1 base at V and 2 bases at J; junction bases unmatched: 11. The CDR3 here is CASSLGSGTGPTNYGYTF. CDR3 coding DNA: TGTGCCAGCAGTTTAGGCTCTGGGACAGGGCCTACGAACTATGGCTACACCTTC.

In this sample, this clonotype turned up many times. The CDR3 is CASSSTGASYNEQFF. The CDR3, as DNA: TGTGCCAGCAGTTCAACGGGGGCCTCCTACAATGAGCAGTTCTTC. The chain couples TRBV28 to TRBJ2-1, with D possibly being TRBD1 or TRBD2 (6 bases each). Germline CDR1 reads MDHEN; CDR2 reads SYDVKM. Trimming left V 4 bases short and J 0 bases short, with 10 bases between. The CDR3 has 15 amino acids.

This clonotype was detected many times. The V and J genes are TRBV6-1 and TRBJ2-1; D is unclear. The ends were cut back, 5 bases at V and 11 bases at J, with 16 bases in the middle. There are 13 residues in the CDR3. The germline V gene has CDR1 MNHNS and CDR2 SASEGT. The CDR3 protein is CASSYPTDAQQFF. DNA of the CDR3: TGTGCCAGCAGTTACCCTACGGACGCACAGCAGTTCTTC.

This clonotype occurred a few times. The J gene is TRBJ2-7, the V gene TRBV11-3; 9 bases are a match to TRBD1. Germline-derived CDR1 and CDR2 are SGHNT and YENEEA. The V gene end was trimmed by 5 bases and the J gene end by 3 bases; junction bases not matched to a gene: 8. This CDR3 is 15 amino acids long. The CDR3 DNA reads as TGTGCCAGCAGCCCAGGACAGGGGTTCGGCTACGAGCAGTACTTC. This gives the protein CASSPGQGFGYEQYF.

This CDR3 is CASSTRVADNQPQHF. The CDR3 DNA reads TGTGCCAGCAGTACAAGAGTAGCGGACAATCAGCCCCAGCATTTT. The genes are TRBV27 and TRBJ1-5; D ambiguous. This CDR3 is 15 amino acids long. V dropped 5 bases and J dropped 3 bases, with 14 bases sitting between them. Germline V CDR1 and CDR2: MNHEY, SMNVEV (reference sequence).

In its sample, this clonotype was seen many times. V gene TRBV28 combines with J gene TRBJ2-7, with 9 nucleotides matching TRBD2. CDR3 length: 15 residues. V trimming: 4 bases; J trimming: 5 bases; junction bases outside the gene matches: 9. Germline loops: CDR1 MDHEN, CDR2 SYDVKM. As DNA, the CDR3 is TGTGCCAGCAGTTCCCCGGGACTAGCAGAGGACGAGCAGTACTTC. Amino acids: CASSSPGLAEDEQYF.